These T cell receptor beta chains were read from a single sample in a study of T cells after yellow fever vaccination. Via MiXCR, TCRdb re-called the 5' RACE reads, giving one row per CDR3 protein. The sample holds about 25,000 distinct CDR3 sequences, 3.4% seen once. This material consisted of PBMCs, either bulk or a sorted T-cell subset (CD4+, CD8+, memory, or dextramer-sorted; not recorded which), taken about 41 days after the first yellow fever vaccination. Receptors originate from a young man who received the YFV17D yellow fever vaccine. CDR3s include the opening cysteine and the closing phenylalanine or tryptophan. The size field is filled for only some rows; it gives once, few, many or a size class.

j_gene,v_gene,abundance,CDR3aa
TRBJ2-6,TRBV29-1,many,CSVGGSPSSGANVLTF
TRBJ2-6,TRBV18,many,CASSTRGSGANVLTF
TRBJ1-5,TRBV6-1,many,CASSDRGLQPQHF
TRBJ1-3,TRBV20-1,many,CSARQHASGNTIYF
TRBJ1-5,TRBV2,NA,CASNTGVANQPQHF
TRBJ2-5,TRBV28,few,CASSSTPGLAGAWAQYF
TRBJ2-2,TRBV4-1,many,CASSPGPLPGPGELFF
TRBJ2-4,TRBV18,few,CASSPPASGQGEKYF
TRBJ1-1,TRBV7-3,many,CASSLDSQMNTEAFF
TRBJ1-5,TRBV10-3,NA,CAISDSYQPQHF
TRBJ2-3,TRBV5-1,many,CASSLPAADTQYF
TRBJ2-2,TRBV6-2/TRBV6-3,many,CASSYSGTSGNTGELFF
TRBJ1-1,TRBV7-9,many,CASSYLGTEAFF
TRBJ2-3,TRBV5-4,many,CASSRQGNTDTQYF
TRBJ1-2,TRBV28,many,CASRETGGAAGYTF
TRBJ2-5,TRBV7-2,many,CASSSTGQGSFEYF
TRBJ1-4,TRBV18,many,CASSRRGQYRVSNEKLFF
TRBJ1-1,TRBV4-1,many,CASSQGLLNTEAFF
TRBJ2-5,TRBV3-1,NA,CACCQPLAGKETQYF
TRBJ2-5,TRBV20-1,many,CSARLGGEETQYF
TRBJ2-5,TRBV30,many,CAWSGRGYQETQYF
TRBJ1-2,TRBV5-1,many,CASSLAWTGEKGGYTF
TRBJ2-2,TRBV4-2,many,CASSLRHTNTGELFF
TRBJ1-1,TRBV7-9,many,CASSSIENTEAFF
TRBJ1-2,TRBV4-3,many,CASSTGVGVWDYGYTF
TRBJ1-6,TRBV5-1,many,CASTLSGGSSVSPLHF
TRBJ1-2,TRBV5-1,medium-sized,CASSPDRGVGRNGYTF
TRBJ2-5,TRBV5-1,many,CASSLEGGGETQYF
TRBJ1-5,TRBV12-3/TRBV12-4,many,CASKRASNQPQHF
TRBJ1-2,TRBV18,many,CASSPTLHYGYTF
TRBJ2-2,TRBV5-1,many,CASSLGTANTGELFF
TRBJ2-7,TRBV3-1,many,CASSQAAVFYF
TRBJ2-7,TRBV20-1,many,CSARDLKQGGGQYF
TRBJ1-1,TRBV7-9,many,CASSFQGKGGTEAFF
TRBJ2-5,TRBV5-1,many,CASSPRNAYQETQYF
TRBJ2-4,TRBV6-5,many,CASSLDRLNIQYF
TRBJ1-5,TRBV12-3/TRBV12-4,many,CASSYFNPQPQHF
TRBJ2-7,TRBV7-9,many,CASSEKGTGPRYEQYF
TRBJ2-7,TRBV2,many,CASSPQGRSYGEQYF
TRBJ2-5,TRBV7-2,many,CASSHPGGETQHF
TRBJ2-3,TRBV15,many,CATSREWQLSTDTQYF
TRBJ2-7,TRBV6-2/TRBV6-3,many,CASSYARVRGLRSYEQYF
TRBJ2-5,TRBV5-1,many,CASSFPQGSAKETQYF
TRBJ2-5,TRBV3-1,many,CASSQGGTQYF
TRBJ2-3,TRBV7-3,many,CASSLMGGGHTDTQYF
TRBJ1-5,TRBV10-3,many,CAISGRNSNQPQHF
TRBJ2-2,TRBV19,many,CASGTDGYAGELFF
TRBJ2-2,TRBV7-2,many,CASKRNGGLNTGELFF
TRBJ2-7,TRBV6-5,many,CASSRGVSYEQYF
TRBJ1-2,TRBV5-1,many,CASSLDSGGYYGYTF
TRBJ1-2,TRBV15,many,CATSRSPPGQGAHGYTF